Listed here are 26 T cell receptor beta chains from one sample, sequenced in a study of human T cells and chemical hapten exposure. Each CDR3 protein gets one entry after TCRdb re-called the RACE reads with MiXCR. The sample has around 360,000 distinct CDR3 sequences, about 6.3% seen once. Time point denoted: patch test 2, 6 weeks after DPC sensitization. Sample treatment: therapeutic diphenylcyclopropenone sensitization with weekly scalp DPC. Sequencing was performed on whole blood, taken in connection with sensitization to the hapten diphenylcyclopropenone (DPC). All receptors derive from a woman under 30 with alopecia areata. Some clones in this sample may be carry-over from other donors' samples.

This clonotype was recorded at least ten times. This rearrangement joins TRBV6-5 to TRBJ1-1; TRBD1 matches at 8 bases. The ends lost 6 bases at V and 4 bases at J; junction bases unmatched: 10. Germline V lookup: CDR1 MNHEY, CDR2 SVGAGI. CDR3 length equals 15 residues. The CDR3 protein is CASSRRGQGGTEAFF. Written as DNA, the CDR3 is TGTGCCAGCAGCCGCCGCGGACAGGGAGGCACTGAAGCTTTCTTT.

The chain is built from TRBV7-2 and TRBJ1-5, with D perhaps matching TRBD1 (5 bases). There are 17 residues in the CDR3. V shed 5 bases and J shed 2 bases, with 19 bases lying between them. CDR1 is SGHTA and CDR2 is FQGNSA in the germline V gene. CDR3 nucleotide sequence: TGTGCCAGCAGCCCTTCCTGGAGCAGAGGGGGCAATCAGCCCCAGCATTTT. This translates into CASSPSWSRGGNQPQHF.

This clonotype has ten or more counts. J is TRBJ1-5 and V is TRBV4-2; D remains ambiguous. Germline V gives CDR1 LGHNA, CDR2 YNFKEQ. V dropped 1 base and J dropped 0 bases, with 7 bases sitting between them. The CDR3 is 15 amino acids. This CDR3 reads CASSQGANSNQPQHF. The CDR3, as DNA: TGTGCCAGCAGCCAAGGAGCAAATAGCAATCAGCCCCAGCATTTT.

This clonotype was seen at least ten times. This chain joins TRBV4-1 and TRBJ1-5, with a weak D call TRBD1 (5 bases). Trimming left V 4 bases short and J 0 bases short, with 16 bases between. This CDR3 spans 17 amino acids. Per germline, CDR1 MGHRA and CDR2 YSYEKL. CDR3 sequence reads: CASSLDDPGNSNQPQHF. The CDR3, as DNA: TGCGCCAGCAGCCTTGATGATCCAGGGAATAGCAATCAGCCCCAGCATTTT.

This clonotype came up many times. This rearrangement joins TRBV12-3 or TRBV12-4 to TRBJ2-5, with a weak D call TRBD1 (6 bases). This CDR3 comprises 15 residues. Trimming took off 4 bases at V and 1 base at J, with 13 bases between the two ends. CDR3 residues: CASSSTGSGQETQYF. DNA of the CDR3: TGTGCCAGCAGTTCAACAGGGTCGGGCCAAGAGACCCAGTACTTC.

J is TRBJ2-2 and V is TRBV7-9, with a weak D call TRBD2 (6 bases). Trimming removed 5 bases at V and 5 bases at J, with 21 bases between. This CDR3 has 17 amino acids. Germline V gives CDR1 SEHNR, CDR2 FQNEAQ (reference sequence). The CDR3 spells CASSLISRLAQTGELFF. The CDR3 DNA sequence: TGTGCCAGCAGCCTGATTAGCCGTCTAGCGCAGACCGGGGAGCTGTTTTTT.

Only a few counts were recorded for this clonotype. This chain uses TRBV6-5 with TRBJ2-2, with 7 bases aligning to TRBD1. CDR1 and CDR2 from the germline V gene are MNHEY and SVGAGI. V was pared by 11 bases and J by 0 bases, with 3 bases of the junction left unmatched. CDR3 length equals 13 residues. The CDR3 reads CAGGQSNTGELFF. The CDR3 nucleotides read TGTGCCGGGGGACAGTCGAACACCGGGGAGCTGTTTTTT.

V gene TRBV21-1 combines with J gene TRBJ2-1; no DNA check was done on the table's D call, TRBD1. TRBV21-1 is a pseudogene locus. The CDR3 has 18 residues. CDR3 region: CASTLRRRGLGNDNEQFF. Here the CDR3 DNA reads TGTGCCAGCACCCTTCGGAGAAGGGGCTTGGGGAATGACAATGAGCAGTTCTTC.

This clonotype appeared many times. The rearrangement uses TRBV10-3 and TRBJ1-2, with D hard to call. The germline V and J ends were trimmed by 6 bases and 4 bases, with 15 bases remaining between them. The germline V gene has CDR1 ENHRY and CDR2 SYGVKD. The CDR3 covers 14 residues. CDR3 coding DNA: TGTGCCATCAGGGGAACAGAGAGTGGCTATGGCTACACCTTC. It is translated as CAIRGTESGYGYTF.

This clonotype was found many times. The rearrangement links TRBV7-2 to TRBJ1-5, with a possible D match to TRBD1 (5 bases). V was trimmed by 5 bases and J by 7 bases, leaving 12 bases between them. The germline V gene has CDR1 SGHTA and CDR2 FQGNSA. The CDR3 length is 13 residues. CDR3: CASSPRDLQPQHF. CDR3 nucleotides: TGTGCCAGCAGCCCGAGGGACCTCCAGCCCCAGCATTTT.

At least ten counts were recorded for this clonotype. J is TRBJ2-3 and V is TRBV2, with D unresolved. The germline gives CDR1 SNHLY, CDR2 FYNNEI. The V gene lost 6 bases and the J gene lost 0 bases, with 13 bases spanning the gap. The CDR3 consists of 15 residues. In DNA form, the CDR3 reads TGTGCCAGCAGCCCTCGTCCAGAGAGCACAGATACGCAGTATTTT. It codes for CASSPRPESTDTQYF.

This clonotype was detected only a few times. J is TRBJ2-3 and V is TRBV7-2; TRBD2 aligns across 8 bases. Trimming at V came to 2 bases and at J to 14 bases, leaving 9 bases not matched to a gene. This CDR3 comprises 13 residues. Germline V gene lookup returns CDR1 SGHTA and CDR2 FQGNSA. The CDR3 DNA follows: TGTGCCAGCAGCTTACGGGGACTAGTCGCTTGGTATTTT. Translation: CASSLRGLVAWYF.

The V gene is TRBV6-5, the J gene TRBJ2-6; tentative D call: TRBD1 (6 bases). In germline, CDR1 is MNHEY, CDR2 SVGAGI. CDR3 length: 17 residues. The V end lost 6 bases, the J end lost 0 bases, and 15 bases lay between the germline ends. The CDR3 loop reads CASSATGDYSGANVLTF. The DNA of the CDR3 is TGTGCCAGCAGCGCGACAGGTGATTACTCTGGGGCCAACGTCCTGACTTTC.

V gene TRBV7-6 combines with J gene TRBJ2-2; D ambiguous. Germline assignment: CDR1 SGHVS and CDR2 FNYEAQ. V lost 1 base to trimming and J lost 1 base, with 10 bases between them. The CDR3 consists of 16 residues. DNA for the CDR3: TGTGCCAGCAGCTTAGGTATCGCCCAGAACACCGGGGAGCTGTTTTTT. Translation gives CASSLGIAQNTGELFF.

This clonotype has more than one count but fewer than ten. The V gene is TRBV10-3, the J gene TRBJ2-5; D tentatively reads TRBD1 or TRBD2 (5 bases each). Between the trimmed V and J ends, which lost 8 bases and 5 bases, there was a span of 15 bases. The CDR3 is 13 residues long. The V gene's germline CDR1 is ENHRY and CDR2 SYGVKD. For the CDR3, the DNA is TGTGCCATCGGCTCAGGGAGCCCGGAGACCCAGTACTTC. This sequence encodes CAIGSGSPETQYF.

The sample holds a few counts of this clonotype. The chain has TRBV18 and TRBJ2-3; D is undetermined. V shed 8 bases and J shed 5 bases, with 8 bases lying between them. There are 11 residues in the CDR3. Germline CDR1 KGHSH, CDR2 LQKENI. The chain's CDR3 is CASQVEDTQYF. The CDR3 DNA follows: TGTGCCAGCCAAGTGGAAGATACGCAGTATTTT.

This clonotype was seen at least ten times. The chain employs TRBV18 and TRBJ1-5; tentative D call: TRBD1 (6 bases). V lost 5 bases, J lost 4 bases, and 12 bases lay in between. The CDR3 extends over 14 amino acids. Germline-derived CDR1 and CDR2 are KGHSH and LQKENI. The CDR3 sequence is CASSSQGRNQPQHF. For the CDR3, the DNA is TGTGCCAGCTCATCTCAGGGGCGGAATCAGCCCCAGCATTTT.

This clonotype came up many times. This chain links TRBV20-1 with TRBJ1-4; TRBD1 is a possible D gene (5 bases). Germline loops: CDR1 DFQATT, CDR2 SNEGSKA (reference sequence). V was shortened by 3 bases and J by 10 bases, with 15 bases between the two germline ends. The CDR3 spans 13 residues. The CDR3 sequence: CSASPNWGGKLFF. The CDR3 nucleotides read TGCAGTGCTAGCCCCAACTGGGGGGGAAAACTGTTTTTT.

The J gene is TRBJ2-3, the V gene TRBV7-2; D is uncertain. Germline values: CDR1 SGHTA, CDR2 FQGNSA. The CDR3 covers 14 residues. V dropped 1 base and J dropped 0 bases, with 5 bases sitting between them. The CDR3 DNA is TGTGCCAGCAGCTTAGATGGCAGCACAGATACGCAGTATTTT. It codes for CASSLDGSTDTQYF.

The rearrangement uses TRBV29-1 and TRBJ1-4, with a tentative D call TRBD1 (5 bases). V lost 8 bases to trimming and J lost 6 bases, with 13 bases between them. This CDR3 has 12 residues. Per germline, CDR1 SQVTM and CDR2 ANQGSEA. In DNA form, the CDR3 reads TGCAGCACCAGAGGGGCGGATGAAAAACTGTTTTTT. Encoded protein: CSTRGADEKLFF.

This clonotype was seen at least ten times. The genes are TRBV5-1 and TRBJ1-1, with 10 positions matching TRBD1. CDR3 length: 14 residues. Losses at the gene ends were 3 bases for V and 5 bases for J; bases not matched to a gene: 4. Germline V CDR1 and CDR2: SGHRS, YFSETQ. The CDR3 nucleotides are TGCGCCAGCAGCTCGACAGGGGGCCTAACTGAAGCTTTCTTT. It encodes CASSSTGGLTEAFF.

This clonotype has more than one count but fewer than ten. J is TRBJ2-3 and V is TRBV7-9; 7 positions agree with TRBD1. Trimming removed 3 bases from V and 4 bases from J; junction bases left unmatched: 13. Germline CDR1 reads SEHNR; CDR2 reads FQNEAQ (reference sequence). The CDR3 contains 17 residues. Written as DNA, the CDR3 is TGTGCCAGCAGCTTTGGCCGGGACAGCCCAGTCGCAGATACGCAGTATTTT. Translated: CASSFGRDSPVADTQYF.

The chain joins TRBV7-9 to TRBJ1-1; no clear D gene. CDR1 is SEHNR, CDR2 FQNEAQ, per germline (reference sequence). The CDR3 runs to 15 residues. V was shortened by 1 base and J by 4 bases, with 13 bases between the two germline ends. The CDR3 spells CASSLVAGFSTEAFF. The DNA for the CDR3 is TGTGCCAGCAGCTTAGTTGCGGGGTTTAGCACTGAAGCTTTCTTT.

This clonotype has at least ten counts. The genes are TRBV11-2 and TRBJ1-4; 9 bases line up with TRBD1. The V segment lost 5 bases and the J segment 8 bases; nucleotides outside the gene matches: 12. The V gene's germline CDR1 is SGHAT and CDR2 FQNNGV. This CDR3 spans 16 amino acids. This CDR3 is CASSPRGGDREEKLFF. The DNA of the CDR3 is TGTGCCAGCAGCCCTCGAGGGGGGGACAGGGAAGAAAAACTGTTTTTT.

The J gene is TRBJ2-3, the V gene TRBV12-3 or TRBV12-4; D is perhaps TRBD2 (6 bases). V shed 3 bases and J shed 0 bases, with 13 bases lying between them. CDR3 length: 16 amino acids. CDR3 nucleotides: TGTGCCAGCAGTTTCTGGGGGGTGGGCAGCACAGATACGCAGTATTTT. Translating gives CASSFWGVGSTDTQYF.

V is TRBV4-3 and J is TRBJ2-5, with 7 bases aligning to TRBD1. This CDR3 is 15 amino acids long. V was pared by 0 bases and J by 7 bases, with 8 bases of the junction left unmatched. CDR1 and CDR2 from the germline V gene are LGHNA and YSLEER. CDR3 in DNA: TGCGCCAGCAGCCAAGATATCGGGACAGAAGGGACCCAGTACTTC. Protein sequence: CASSQDIGTEGTQYF.